This T cell receptor beta chain was obtained from a study of cytomegalovirus exposure and HLA in healthy donors (dated by TCRdb to between 2016 and 2019). With respect to the entire study: An earlier analysis of around 600 of the donors reported more than 250 Gb of sequence data and some 120 million unique TCR beta sequences from 150 million to 200 million T cells. Of the 300 to 450 genotyped donors, approximately 80% were placed in the genetic ancestry cluster associated with self-reported Caucasian donors. On average, roughly 250,000 unique TCR beta nucleotide sequences were sequenced per donor among a few hundred genotyped donors of the cohort, with 15% to 20% of those sequences being non-productive. Around 320 gigabases of sequencing data and 80 million or so unique TCR sequences were included in an early release covering about 600 HLA-typed donors. To predict cytomegalovirus infection status, the study brought together high-throughput TCR immunosequencing, statistical association of individual TCRs with disease status, and machine learning. Donor age, sex, ethnicity and CMV serostatus were compiled together with the repertoire data. A few DR-DQ haplotypes were handled as single units for association and clustering because linkage in the cohort was strong. A separate validation cohort of some 130 different subjects was used in addition to the roughly 670-subject first cohort. Rather than using new phenotypic data, the later analysis identified candidate immune exposures from TCR beta sequences and from how often those sequences occurred across donors. A later genetic analysis used genome-wide SNP genotypes for about 65% of the 666 donors, treating that subset as a discovery cohort. In an earlier analysis of roughly 540 of the donors, high-throughput TCR beta sequencing was used to judge whether each TCR beta V gene segment behaved as functional or pseudogenic. Typing coverage differed by locus: A, B, C, DRB1 and DQB1 were typed in about 620-630 donors, DQA1 in roughly 510, DPA1 in approximately 600, and DPB1 in 472. HLA typing included class I and class II loci at four-digit resolution. The study used immunosequencing to profile the T cell repertoires of hundreds of subjects and linked those repertoires to cytomegalovirus serostatus. In a later analysis, previously published TCR beta repertoires from 550 to 700 donors were re-analyzed and high-resolution HLA genotyping was added so that TCR occurrence patterns could be studied. The study aimed to test whether cataloging public T cell receptors could reveal signatures of past pathogen exposure. Every repertoire in the discovery cohort had been generated on one and the same sequencing platform. General study outcomes and caveats: The classifier was reported to diagnose cytomegalovirus status with high specificity and sensitivity in both the original and validation cohorts. Most CMV-associated TCR beta chains appeared to be HLA-restricted in a later analysis, and the HLA associations seemed to be driven largely by CMV exposure. A cluster of highly shared sequence variants was judged likely to be a technical artifact of the sequencing pipeline. In a later analysis, TCR association rates were found to vary across HLA loci, with the most associated TCRs seen for DRB1 alleles and the fewest for HLA-C alleles. Linkage disequilibrium might explain the correlated functional status among segregating V segments, but an unknown experimental factor could not be excluded. In vitro tests confirmed that three of the cytomegalovirus-associated TCR beta chains recognize cytomegalovirus antigens. An association between a missense DCLRE1C variant and V-gene and J-gene trimming of TCR beta chains was found in a later genetic analysis and replicated in an independent cohort. In an earlier analysis of some 550 of the donors, most TCR beta V segments were observed in productive rearrangements about 87% or about 30% of the time, broadly matching IMGT annotations. The cohort was sequenced for TCR beta chains only, and without alpha or paired-chain data the features that could be detected were limited. For the cohort, immune exposure information was limited to CMV serostatus. A total of some 180 TCR beta chains were listed by the study as associated with cytomegalovirus. Because the 87-base-pair reads could not distinguish some IMGT-functional V segments, including TRBV6-2 and TRBV6-3, those segments were excluded. Most TCR sequences were observed very rarely across donors, whereas some public TCRs were present in many individuals. A later genetic analysis reported fewer N-insertions in productive TCRs among donors in an Asian-associated ancestry cluster than the approximately 670-donor mean. The presence/absence analyses assumed that sequencing depth was roughly uniform across donors, and that assumption may not be true. A later analysis found that HLA-associated TCR beta chains were more clonally expanded and had lower generation probabilities than equally common non-associated chains. When HLA alleles, especially DR and DQ, strongly co-occurred, attributing TCR associations to individual alleles was difficult. Because some donors lacked HLA typing at each locus, the association tests relied only on the typed subset. Because counts were too low, roughly 17 rarely observed V segments, including chromosome 9 orphons, were left out of the earlier analysis of approximately 580 of the donors. A further reported finding was that TCR beta sequences accurately predicted the HLA-A and HLA-B alleles for most subjects in the first cohort. In a later analysis, several top co-occurrence clusters were reported to appear linked to parvovirus B19, influenza, CMV and Epstein-Barr virus. At a false discovery rate of 0.05, a later analysis linked around 17,000 TCR beta sequences to specific HLA alleles. According to the authors, the approach could potentially be generalized to other disease states and immunological phenotypes.

Libraries were made using the immunoSEQ multiplex PCR assay. For the multiplex PCR, a mixture combining 60 forward primers for TCR Vbeta segments and 13 reverse primers for TCR Jbeta segments was used. Amplification of the CDR3 region of rearranged TCR beta genes was performed with a multiplex PCR assay on genomic DNA. The amplified TCR beta libraries were sequenced on the Illumina HiSeq System as 87-base-pair reads. The authors' pipeline ran thus. Across the 640 or so repertoires, a later analysis counted roughly 84 million unique TCR beta chains, roughly 11 million of which were shared by at least two donors. To remove PCR and sequencing errors, raw reads were error-corrected and collapsed into unique sequences using a nearest-neighbor algorithm that merged closely related sequences. To assign V, D and J gene segments, CDR3 sequences were aligned to IMGT reference sequences. For a sequence to be retained, at least a six-nucleotide match to both a V gene segment and a J gene segment was required. Rearrangements were called productive when the CDR3 lacked stop codons and stayed in frame with V and J; all others were non-productive. CDR3 was defined according to IMGT convention as the region running from the second conserved V-encoded cysteine to the conserved J-encoded phenylalanine. Sequences without an unambiguous match to a single V gene segment were excluded from the earlier analysis of 450 to 750 of the donors. In an earlier analysis of several hundred of the donors, a V segment was called functional when productive rearrangements were above 56.7%, and segregating when the standard deviation between donors exceeded 5%. A statistical classification framework was built for diagnosing cytomegalovirus status from the catalog of TCR beta chain sequences. V and J gene assignment, in a later analysis, came from comparing TCR nucleotide sequences with IMGT/GENE-DB human TR gene sequences. The TCRdist pipeline was used in a later analysis to assign CDR3 sequences and most-parsimonious VDJ recombination scenarios. In a later analysis, each TCR beta chain was defined by its CDR3 amino acid sequence together with its V-gene family, and reads lacking a unique V-gene family were excluded. To address suspected cross-contamination and a sequencing artifact, a later analysis removed under 600 highly shared, low-generation-probability nucleotide sequences. In a later analysis, a clonal expansion index was calculated for each public chain from normalized within-repertoire ranks of inferred template counts. In a later analysis, generation probabilities were computed using a VDJ recombination model fitted to out-of-frame rearrangements, and the results were checked against IGoR. A later analysis scored TCR-TCR, TCR-HLA and TCR-CMV co-occurrence with hypergeometric tests, applying a repertoire-size bias correction to TCR pairs. False discovery rates were estimated in a later analysis by permuting HLA or CMV assignments 20 times. In a later analysis, co-occurring TCRs were grouped using DBSCAN, and TCRdist sequence similarity was added for clustering within HLA-allele-positive subsets. Repertoires with fewer than 30,000 or more than 120,000 public chains were left out of co-occurrence clustering, as were four to six repertoires with anomalous nucleotide sharing. TCRdb took over this immuneACCESS table, retaining in-frame rearrangements with V and J assigned. Such tables are incomplete; in checked studies, under half of the missing clones stem from an unresolved V gene, and the remainder is unexplained. V, J and clone size reflect that table, while D and trimming were determined from the DNA. The sample data list approximately 95,000 clones, and around 80% of these were observed just once. About a tenth of the sample rests with the top ten.

The CDR3, cysteine through phenylalanine, is 13 amino acids long. Kept here is only the CDR3 DNA, which spans 39 bases and is read in frame from base 1. V loses 7 bases at its end and J loses 5 bases; junction bases beyond the gene matches: 6. The CDR1 and CDR2 encoded by the germline V gene (reference sequence) are SEHNR and FQNEAQ. The cohort comprised some 730 healthy bone marrow donors. All cohort members were sampled while nominally healthy, although unrecorded immune exposures were likely present. The donor was CMV seropositive and was included in the group of approximately 300 seropositive cohort members. Each donor provided a peripheral blood sample, and peripheral blood mononuclear cells were used for TCR beta sequencing. Genomic DNA was extracted from the blood cell samples with the Qiagen DNeasy Blood Extraction Kit. With respect to this clone: What this receptor recognizes is not known. There are no base qualities to consult, and no much larger clone falls within one base.

This TCR was recovered from a man aged 18 to 29 in good health and CMV-seropositive. Material: PBMCs. The chain is assembled from TRBV7-9 and TRBJ2-5; 8 nucleotides in the junction match TRBD2. DNA sequence: TGTGCCAGCACGGGGGGGATTGATGAGACCCAGTACTTC. The encoded protein is CASTGGIDETQYF.